This entry concerns a single TCR beta chain. Its target antigen remains unknown. No qualities accompany the bases; no much larger clone lies one base away. The data derive from a study of cytomegalovirus exposure and HLA in healthy donors (TCRdb year 2017). At the level of the whole study: According to an earlier analysis of several hundred of the donors, about 179 million T cells yielded 117 million unique TCR beta sequences and 276 Gb of sequence data. Roughly 310 gigabases of sequencing data and roughly 90 million unique TCR sequences were included in an early release covering 550 to 800 HLA-typed donors. Of the 300 to 400 genotyped donors, 81% fell in the genetic ancestry cluster associated with self-reported Caucasian donors. The study aimed to test whether signatures of past pathogen exposure could be identified by cataloging public T cell receptors. The study used immunosequencing to profile the T cell repertoires of hundreds of subjects and linked those repertoires to cytomegalovirus serostatus. Along with the roughly 610-subject first cohort, a separate validation cohort of over a hundred different subjects was used. To predict cytomegalovirus infection status, the study brought together high-throughput TCR immunosequencing, statistical association of individual TCRs with disease status, and machine learning. A later analysis re-analyzed previously published TCR beta repertoires from about 730 donors and added high-resolution HLA genotyping to study TCR occurrence patterns. Rather than drawing on any new phenotypic data, the later analysis identified candidate immune exposures from TCR beta sequences and the way those sequences occurred across donors. In an earlier analysis of roughly 600 of the donors, high-throughput TCR beta sequencing was used to judge whether each TCR beta V gene segment behaved as functional or pseudogenic. Donor age, sex, ethnicity and CMV serostatus were compiled alongside the repertoire data. In a later genetic analysis, genome-wide SNP genotypes for about 65% of the roughly 670 donors were used, and that subset was treated as a discovery cohort. All discovery cohort repertoires had been generated on a single sequencing platform. HLA typing covered class I and class II loci at four-digit resolution. Typing coverage differed by locus: A, B, C, DRB1 and DQB1 were typed in about 620-640 donors, DQA1 in approximately 520, DPA1 in some 570, and DPB1 in 450 to 480. Because of strong linkage in the cohort, five DR-DQ haplotypes were treated as single units for association and clustering. Among about 390 genotyped donors of the cohort, an average of approximately 250,000 unique TCR beta nucleotide sequences were sequenced per donor, approximately 20% of them non-productive.

The cohort comprised approximately 700 healthy bone marrow donors. At the time of sampling, every cohort member was nominally healthy, though immune exposures that went unrecorded were likely present. The donor tested CMV seronegative and was one of the 352 seronegative cohort members. A peripheral blood sample was provided by each donor, and peripheral blood mononuclear cells were used for TCR beta sequencing. The Qiagen DNeasy Blood Extraction Kit was used to extract genomic DNA from the blood cell samples. The library was obtained by the immunoSEQ multiplex PCR assay. The multiplex PCR relied on a mix of 60 forward primers for TCR Vbeta segments and 13 reverse primers for TCR Jbeta segments. The CDR3 region of rearranged TCR beta genes was amplified from genomic DNA with a multiplex PCR assay. The amplified TCR beta libraries were sequenced on the Illumina HiSeq System as 87-base-pair reads. Under the source paper's analysis protocol: A later analysis counted about 76 million unique TCR beta chains across the 690 or so repertoires, and approximately 11 million of these chains were shared by at least two donors. Raw reads were error-corrected and collapsed into unique sequences by a nearest-neighbor algorithm in which closely related sequences were merged to remove PCR and sequencing errors. CDR3 sequences were aligned to IMGT reference sequences to assign V, D and J gene segments. For a sequence to be retained, a match of at least six nucleotides to both a V gene segment and a J gene segment was required. Rearrangements were called productive when the CDR3 lacked stop codons and stayed in frame with V and J; all others were non-productive. CDR3 was defined by IMGT convention, running from the second conserved V-encoded cysteine to the conserved J-encoded phenylalanine. The earlier analysis of roughly 590 of the donors excluded sequences that lacked an unambiguous match to a single V gene segment. An earlier analysis of several hundred of the donors classified V segments as functional when productive rearrangements were above 56.7% and as segregating when the standard deviation between donors was above 5%. A statistical classification framework was developed to diagnose cytomegalovirus status using the catalog of TCR beta chain sequences. In a later analysis, V and J genes were assigned by comparing TCR nucleotide sequences against IMGT/GENE-DB human TR gene sequences. In a later analysis, CDR3 sequences and most-parsimonious VDJ recombination scenarios were assigned using the TCRdist pipeline. A later analysis defined each TCR beta chain by its CDR3 amino acid sequence plus V-gene family, and excluded reads lacking a unique V-gene family. A later analysis removed 550 to 650 highly shared, low-generation-probability nucleotide sequences to deal with suspected cross-contamination and a sequencing artifact. In a later analysis, a clonal expansion index was calculated for each public chain from normalized within-repertoire ranks of inferred template counts. In a later analysis, generation probabilities were computed with a VDJ recombination model fitted to out-of-frame rearrangements, and the resulting probabilities were checked against IGoR. A later analysis scored TCR-TCR, TCR-HLA and TCR-CMV co-occurrence with hypergeometric tests, applying a repertoire-size bias correction to TCR pairs. A later analysis estimated false discovery rates by permuting HLA or CMV assignments 20 times. In a later analysis, co-occurring TCRs were grouped using DBSCAN, and TCRdist sequence similarity was added for clustering within HLA-allele-positive subsets. Repertoires with fewer than 30,000 or more than 120,000 public chains, plus five repertoires with anomalous nucleotide sharing, were excluded from co-occurrence clustering. TCRdb re-hosts the immuneACCESS table, in-frame sequences only. Its copies lack some clones; in the studies checked, an unresolved V gene accounts for under half of them, and the cause for the rest is not known. The V and J calls and clone size were taken over from that table, and D and trimming were inferred from the DNA. The sample table holds about 52,000 clones, of which around 70% were seen once. The top ten clones comprise more than 9% of the sample.

A distance of 11 bases separates the germline ends of V and J, which lose 1 base and 8 bases respectively. Via the germline V gene, CDR1 is MNHNS and CDR2 SASEGT. From the cysteine up to the phenylalanine, the CDR3 has a length of 13 residues. Left in the record is the CDR3 DNA by itself, 39 bases read in frame from the first base. Results and caveats for the whole study, not just this receptor: In vitro tests confirmed that three of the cytomegalovirus-associated TCR beta chains recognize cytomegalovirus antigens. The sequencing pipeline was judged likely to have produced a cluster of highly shared sequence variants as a technical artifact. The cohort was sequenced for TCR beta chains only, and without alpha or paired-chain data the features that could be detected were limited. According to a later analysis, parvovirus B19, influenza, CMV and Epstein-Barr virus appeared linked to several top co-occurrence clusters. Broadly in line with IMGT annotations, most TCR beta V segments showed up in productive rearrangements about 87% or about 30% of the time in an earlier analysis of 587 of the donors. A further reported finding was that TCR beta sequences accurately predicted the HLA-A and HLA-B alleles for most subjects in the first cohort. The authors suggested that the approach could potentially be generalized to other disease states and immunological phenotypes. According to a later genetic analysis, donors in an Asian-associated ancestry cluster had fewer N-insertions in productive TCRs than the approximately 670-donor mean. Cytomegalovirus status was reported to be diagnosed by the classifier with high specificity and sensitivity in both the original and validation cohorts. Because HLA typing was unavailable for some donors at each locus, only the typed subset was used in association tests. Correlated functional status among segregating V segments might reflect linkage disequilibrium, but an unknown experimental factor could not be ruled out. According to a later analysis, TCR association rates differed among HLA loci, with DRB1 alleles showing the most associated TCRs and HLA-C alleles showing the fewest. A later genetic analysis associated a missense DCLRE1C variant with V-gene and J-gene trimming of TCR beta chains, and an independent cohort replicated the association. In a later analysis, HLA-associated TCR beta chains showed more clonal expansion and lower generation probabilities than non-associated chains that were equally common. Because counts were too low, roughly 16 rarely observed V segments, including chromosome 9 orphons, were left out of the earlier analysis of several hundred of the donors. Strong co-occurrence of HLA alleles, especially DR and DQ, made assigning TCR associations to individual alleles difficult. The study gave a list of 150 to 200 TCR beta chains associated with cytomegalovirus. Sequencing depth was assumed to be roughly uniform across donors in the presence/absence analyses, though that assumption may not hold. At a false discovery rate of 0.05, a later analysis linked around 15,000 TCR beta sequences to specific HLA alleles. Most TCR sequences were seen in very few donors, while some public TCRs were found in many individuals. Some IMGT-functional V segments, including TRBV6-2 and TRBV6-3, could not be told apart with the 87-base-pair reads, so those segments were excluded. Most CMV-associated TCR beta chains appeared to be HLA-restricted in a later analysis, and the HLA associations seemed to be driven largely by CMV exposure. For the cohort, immune exposure information was limited to CMV serostatus.

The sequencing sample was made of PBMCs. This receptor was obtained from a woman in her forties or fifties in good health and CMV-seronegative. The rearrangement joined TRBV6-1 to TRBJ1-2; TRBD1 is a possible D gene, resting on 5 matching bases. The CDR3 amino acid sequence is: CASSEGSGRGYTF. The DNA is TGTGCCAGCAGTGAAGGGTCAGGGCGCGGCTACACCTTC.